Listed below are T cell receptor beta chains from one sample, sequenced in a study of cytomegalovirus exposure and HLA in healthy donors. Profiled with immunoSEQ multiplex PCR; TCRdb holds only in-frame clones, not every one. In all, the sample yields roughly 40,000 clones. Sequenced input: PBMCs. The receptors originated from a male donor in good health and CMV-seronegative. The CDR3 runs from the conserved cysteine through the conserved F or W. D genes are given only for firm matches.

d_call: TRBD1; j_call: TRBJ1-6; v_call: TRBV28; cdr3_nt: TGTGCCAGCAGTTTAAGGGACAGTTATTCACCCCTCCACTTT; cdr3_aa: CASSLRDSYSPLHF
d_call: -; j_call: TRBJ1-4; v_call: TRBV7-8; cdr3_nt: TGTGCCAGCAGCTTAGGGAGGGCGGGAACTAATGAAAAACTGTTTTTT; cdr3_aa: CASSLGRAGTNEKLFF
d_call: TRBD2; j_call: TRBJ2-7; v_call: TRBV4-1; cdr3_nt: TGCGCCAGCAGCCAAGTCGGGACTAGCTCCTACGAGCAGTACTTC; cdr3_aa: CASSQVGTSSYEQYF
d_call: -; j_call: TRBJ1-2; v_call: TRBV28; cdr3_nt: TGTGCCAGCAGTACCCACCACAGGTACTATGGCTACACCTTC; cdr3_aa: CASSTHHRYYGYTF
d_call: TRBD1; j_call: TRBJ1-6; v_call: TRBV28; cdr3_nt: TGTGCCAGCGGTCGGACAGGGGGCGCCTATAATTCACCCCTCCACTTT; cdr3_aa: CASGRTGGAYNSPLHF
d_call: TRBD2; j_call: TRBJ2-3; v_call: TRBV19; cdr3_nt: TGTGCCAGTAGTACGACCCTAGCGGGGGGAGTAGATACGCAGTATTTT; cdr3_aa: CASSTTLAGGVDTQYF
d_call: TRBD1; j_call: TRBJ1-5; v_call: TRBV4-2; cdr3_nt: TGTGCCAGCAGCCAAGAGGGACAGGGAGGTCAGCCCCAGCATTTT; cdr3_aa: CASSQEGQGGQPQHF
d_call: -; j_call: TRBJ2-2; v_call: TRBV19; cdr3_nt: TGTGCCAGTACCGGGACTGCGAACACCGGGGAGCTGTTTTTT; cdr3_aa: CASTGTANTGELFF
d_call: -; j_call: TRBJ2-5; v_call: TRBV7-2; cdr3_nt: TGTGCCAGCAGCTACCGTGGGACTGGGGAGACCCAGTACTTC; cdr3_aa: CASSYRGTGETQYF
d_call: TRBD1; j_call: TRBJ1-5; v_call: TRBV5-4; cdr3_nt: TGTGCCAGCAGCTTGGGGGGGACAGGCAATCAGCCCCAGCATTTT; cdr3_aa: CASSLGGTGNQPQHF
d_call: -; j_call: TRBJ1-5; v_call: TRBV19; cdr3_nt: TGTGCCAGTAGTATAGTTGCCGGGAGTAGCAATCAGCCCCAGCATTTT; cdr3_aa: CASSIVAGSSNQPQHF
d_call: TRBD1; j_call: TRBJ1-3; v_call: TRBV7-2; cdr3_nt: TGTGCCAGCAGCTTATTACAGGGGGCTGGAAACACCATATATTTT; cdr3_aa: CASSLLQGAGNTIYF
d_call: TRBD1; j_call: TRBJ1-5; v_call: TRBV5-8; cdr3_nt: TGTGCCAGCAGCCCGGGACAGGGAAGCAATCAGCCCCAGCATTTT; cdr3_aa: CASSPGQGSNQPQHF
d_call: -; j_call: TRBJ2-2; v_call: TRBV6-4; cdr3_nt: TGTGCCAGCGGAAGGGACACCACCGGGGAGCTGTTTTTT; cdr3_aa: CASGRDTTGELFF
d_call: -; j_call: TRBJ1-2; v_call: TRBV6-5; cdr3_nt: TGTGCCAGCAGTTACTCGTGGTCCCGGTCCGGTGGCTACACCTTC; cdr3_aa: CASSYSWSRSGGYTF
d_call: -; j_call: TRBJ2-1; v_call: TRBV20-1; cdr3_nt: TGCAGTGTCTCGGACTCGTTCGAGCAGTTCTTC; cdr3_aa: CSVSDSFEQFF
d_call: -; j_call: TRBJ1-1; v_call: TRBV5-4; cdr3_nt: TGTGCCAGCAGCTACGACTGGAACACTGAAGCTTTCTTT; cdr3_aa: CASSYDWNTEAFF
d_call: TRBD2; j_call: TRBJ2-3; v_call: TRBV6-1; cdr3_nt: TGTGCCAGCAGTGAAGACGGGGGGTCCCCCACAGATACGCAGTATTTT; cdr3_aa: CASSEDGGSPTDTQYF
d_call: -; j_call: TRBJ1-5; v_call: TRBV18; cdr3_nt: TGTGCCAGCTCATCTAACAGGGAAAATCAGCCCCAGCATTTT; cdr3_aa: CASSSNRENQPQHF
d_call: -; j_call: TRBJ1-3; v_call: TRBV18; cdr3_nt: TGTGCCAGCTCACCCCGCTCTGGAAACACCATATATTTT; cdr3_aa: CASSPRSGNTIYF
d_call: TRBD1; j_call: TRBJ2-5; v_call: TRBV6-4; cdr3_nt: TGTGCCAGCAGTCCAATTCAGGGGGCAGTAGAGACCCAGTACTTC; cdr3_aa: CASSPIQGAVETQYF
d_call: -; j_call: TRBJ2-1; v_call: TRBV11-3; cdr3_nt: TGTGCCAGCAGCTTTAGACCGGGTACCAATGAGCAGTTCTTC; cdr3_aa: CASSFRPGTNEQFF
d_call: TRBD1; j_call: TRBJ1-5; v_call: TRBV27; cdr3_nt: TGTGCCAGCAGTAGGGACAGGGGCGGCAAGGGAGGCAATCAGCCCCAGCATTTT; cdr3_aa: CASSRDRGGKGGNQPQHF
d_call: -; j_call: TRBJ2-2; v_call: TRBV7-8; cdr3_nt: TGTGCCAGCAGCTTAGAACAACCCACCGGGGAGCTGTTTTTT; cdr3_aa: CASSLEQPTGELFF